One sample yielded the 10 T cell receptor beta chains listed below, sequenced in a study of cytomegalovirus exposure and HLA in healthy donors. The PCR ran on 60 Vbeta and 13 Jbeta primers. Profiling relied on immunoSEQ multiplex PCR, and the TCRdb table lists in-frame clones only, not all of them. Of about 98,000 clones listed, about 70% were seen once; the top ten hold about 1.3%. What was sequenced was PBMCs. The receptors derive from a female donor in good health and CMV-seronegative.

The V and J genes are TRBV27 and TRBJ1-6; the D gene is possibly TRBD1 (5 bases). V lost 6 bases and J lost 14, with 17 bases in between. The CDR3 has 13 residues. The germline gives CDR1 MNHEY, CDR2 SMNVEV (reference sequence). CDR3: CASRDIGGRTLHF. DNA of the CDR3: TGTGCCAGCAGGGACATCGGTGGTAGGACCCTCCACTTT.

This clone was counted once. J is TRBJ2-5 and V is TRBV11-2; 9 bases line up with TRBD2. Trimming cost V 4 bases and J 9 bases; bases outside gene matches: 12. Germline assignment: CDR1 SGHAT and CDR2 FQNNGV. The CDR3 totals 15 residues. CDR3 sequence: CASSSRPGLANAQYF. CDR3 in DNA: TGTGCCAGCAGCTCCCGACCGGGACTAGCTAATGCCCAGTACTTC. The complete variable domain, with remaining parts taken from reference TRBV11-2 and TRBJ2-5, reads EAGVAQSPRYKIIEKRQSVAFWCNPISGHATLYWYQQILGQGPKLLIQFQNNGVVDDSQLPKDRFSAERLKGVDSTLKIQPAKLEDSAVYLCASSSRPGLANAQYFGPGTRLLVL.

About this clone: The junction does not match germline at one end; this may be a read error. This same CDR3 is encoded by further DNA sequences in the sample. This sequence joins TRBV18 and TRBJ2-7; 7 bases align to TRBD1. Germline V gene data show CDR1 as KGHSH and CDR2 as LQKENI. The CDR3 loop spans 13 amino acids. CDR3 sequence (DNA): TGTGCCAGTTCACCAGGGACAGCCTACGAGCAGTACTTC. It specifies CASSPGTAYEQYF.

The chain has TRBV27 and TRBJ2-7; D ambiguous. Trimming stripped 1 base from V and 5 bases from J, with 9 bases between. Germline V gene sequence: CDR1 MNHEY, CDR2 SMNVEV (reference sequence). The CDR3 consists of 13 residues. The CDR3 is CASSLFGQDEQYF. The CDR3 DNA reads TGTGCCAGCAGTTTATTTGGTCAGGACGAGCAGTACTTC.

Regarding this clone: Other DNA variants within this sample encode the same CDR3. The chain is built from TRBV27 and TRBJ1-1; no reliable D call. In germline, CDR1 is MNHEY, CDR2 SMNVEV (reference sequence). CDR3 length equals 13 residues. Trimming pared 2 bases from V and 4 bases from J, leaving 8 bases between. The CDR3 DNA is TGTGCCAGCAGTTTAAGTCGGGGCACTGAAGCTTTCTTT. Translated, it gives CASSLSRGTEAFF.

The DNA of the CDR3 is TGTGCCAGCAGCGAACAAAACAATGAGCAGTTCTTC. Translated, it gives CASSEQNNEQFF. V usage is TRBV7-9 and J usage is TRBJ2-1; D is unclear. V was trimmed by 5 bases and J by 5 bases, leaving 7 bases between them. This CDR3 contains 12 residues. The V gene's germline CDR1 is SEHNR and CDR2 FQNEAQ (reference sequence).

The chain employs TRBV28 and TRBJ1-1; 9 nucleotides match TRBD1. V lost 7 bases to trimming and J lost 5 bases; unmatched junction nucleotides: 8. Germline CDR1 is MDHEN and CDR2 is SYDVKM. The CDR3 has 14 residues. The CDR3 loop reads CASITGTGLTEAFF. The CDR3 DNA reads as TGTGCCAGCATTACCGGGACAGGGTTAACTGAAGCTTTCTTT. Full variable domain (remainder filled in from reference TRBV28 and TRBJ1-1): DVKVTQSSRYLVKRTGEKVFLECVQDMDHENMFWYRQDPGLGLRLIYFSYDVKMKEKGDIPEGYSVSREKKERFSLILESASTNQTSMYLCASITGTGLTEAFFGQGTRLTVV.

A note on this clone: At one end the junction does not follow the germline gene, possibly because of a read error. In the same sample, other DNA sequences code for this CDR3. This sequence joins TRBV30 and TRBJ1-5, with 10 bases that match TRBD1. CDR3 length: 13 amino acids. In germline, CDR1 is GTSNPN, CDR2 SVGIG (reference sequence). The CDR3 sequence is CAWRGQGNQPQHF. The CDR3 coding sequence is TGCGCCTGGAGGGGACAGGGGAATCAGCCCCAGCATTTT.

CDR3 bases: TGCGCCAGCAGCCAAGAGGGGGGGGCAATGAGAACAGATACGCAGTATTTT. This encodes CASSQEGGAMRTDTQYF. The genes are TRBV4-1 and TRBJ2-3; maybe TRBD2 (7 bases). The V gene's germline CDR1 is MGHRA and CDR2 YSYEKL. This CDR3 region has 17 residues. V dropped 0 bases and J dropped 3 bases, with 16 bases sitting between them.

The rearrangement joins TRBV6-5 to TRBJ2-7; TRBD2 aligns across 9 bases. The V gene's germline CDR1 is MNHEY and CDR2 SVGAGI. Trimming removed 5 bases from V and 3 bases from J; junction bases left unmatched: 5. This CDR3 spans 14 amino acids. CDR3 in DNA: TGTGCCAGCAGTGCTGTGACTAGCGGCTACGAGCAGTACTTC. This translates into CASSAVTSGYEQYF.